Below are 4 T cell receptor beta chains sequenced from a single sample in a study of T cells in Graves' hyperthyroidism and ophthalmopathy. TCR beta CDR3 regions were amplified from RNA transcripts. With the HTBI primer set, the TCR CDR3 went through a first round of RT-PCR. One entry per CDR3 protein, called by TCRdb with MiXCR from the multiplex PCR reads. The sample includes around 720,000 distinct CDR3 sequences, under 45% of them seen just once. Sequences were obtained from blood. These receptors were collected from a woman between 40 and 55 years old with Graves' hyperthyroidism.

This clonotype occurred many times. The chain carries TRBV7-9 and TRBJ2-7; D tentatively fits TRBD1 or TRBD2 (6 bases each). The germline gives CDR1 SEHNR, CDR2 FQNEAQ (reference sequence). The V end was cut by 7 bases, the J end by 0 bases, with 13 bases between. This CDR3 is built from 14 residues. CDR3 region: CASTRTGASYEQYF. The CDR3 nucleotides read TGTGCCAGCACAAGAACGGGGGCCTCCTACGAGCAGTACTTC.

This chain links TRBV25-1 with TRBJ2-5; D is possibly TRBD1 (6 bases). Trimming stripped 4 bases from V and 7 bases from J, with 13 bases between. In germline, CDR1 is MGHDK, CDR2 SYGVNS. This CDR3 is built from 13 residues. CDR3 sequence reads: CASSGAGARTQYF. The CDR3 coding sequence is TGTGCCAGCAGTGGCGCAGGGGCAAGGACCCAGTACTTC. The variable domain in full, completed from reference TRBV25-1 and TRBJ2-5, reads EADIYQTPRYLVIGTGKKITLECSQTMGHDKMYWYQQDPGMELHLIHYSYGVNSTEKGDLSSESTVSRIRTEHFPLTLESARPSHTSQYLCASSGAGARTQYFGPGTRLLVL.

This clonotype was observed many times. The rearrangement links TRBV10-3 to TRBJ2-7; 12 positions agree with TRBD1. Germline V CDR1 and CDR2: ENHRY, SYGVKD. The CDR3 consists of 14 residues. The J segment lost 4 bases and the V segment lost 8 bases, leaving 6 bases of the junction unmatched. This CDR3 is CAIGDRGPGYEQYF. CDR3 in DNA: TGTGCCATCGGGGACAGGGGGCCGGGGTACGAGCAGTACTTC.

This clonotype was observed a handful of times. The V and J genes are TRBV4-1 and TRBJ1-5, with 7 bases fitting TRBD1. Germline V gene data show CDR1 as MGHRA and CDR2 as YSYEKL. Trimming at V came to 3 bases and at J to 5 bases, leaving 7 bases not matched to a gene. The CDR3 spans 15 residues. The CDR3 DNA reads TGCGCCAGCAGCCACCAGGGGGGGAGGGATCAGCCCCAGCATTTT. This sequence encodes CASSHQGGRDQPQHF.